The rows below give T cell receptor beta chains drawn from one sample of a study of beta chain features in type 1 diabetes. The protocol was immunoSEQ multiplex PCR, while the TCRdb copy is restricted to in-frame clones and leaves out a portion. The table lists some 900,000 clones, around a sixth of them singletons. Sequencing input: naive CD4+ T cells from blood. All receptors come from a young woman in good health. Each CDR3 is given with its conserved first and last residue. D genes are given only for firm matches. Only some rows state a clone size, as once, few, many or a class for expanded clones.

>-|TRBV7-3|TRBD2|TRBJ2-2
CASSSRGAGELFF
TGTGCCAGCAGCTCCCGGGGGGCCGGGGAGCTGTTTTTT
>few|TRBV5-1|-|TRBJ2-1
CASSFGLSSYNEQFF
TGCGCCAGCAGCTTCGGGTTAAGCTCCTACAATGAGCAGTTCTTC
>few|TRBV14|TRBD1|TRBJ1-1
CASSQHRPGQGRNWAFF
TGTGCCAGCAGCCAACACCGTCCGGGACAGGGGAGGAACTGGGCTTTCTTT
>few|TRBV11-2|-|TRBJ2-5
CASSQRKASRQETQYF
TGTGCCAGCAGCCAACGTAAGGCTAGCCGTCAAGAGACCCAGTACTTC
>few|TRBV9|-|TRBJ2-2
CASRGTGRFNTGELFF
TGTGCCAGCAGAGGAACAGGGAGGTTCAACACCGGGGAGCTGTTTTTT
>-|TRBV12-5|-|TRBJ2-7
CASDVGYEQYF
TGTGCTAGTGACGTCGGTTACGAGCAGTACTTC
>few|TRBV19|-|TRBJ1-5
CASSKDSNQPQHF
TGTGCCAGTAGTAAGGATAGCAATCAGCCCCAGCATTTT
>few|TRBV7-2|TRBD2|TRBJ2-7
CASSRGGSEYEQYF
TGTGCCAGCAGCCGGGGGGGCAGCGAATACGAGCAGTACTTC
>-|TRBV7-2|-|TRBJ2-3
CASSLGGNGIATQYF
TGTGCCAGCAGCTTAGGGGGGAATGGGATTGCTACGCAGTATTTT
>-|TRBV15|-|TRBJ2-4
CATSGYNIQYF
TGTGCCACCAGCGGATATAACATTCAGTACTTC
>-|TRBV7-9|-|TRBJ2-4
CASSLRGNAKNIQYF
TGTGCCAGCAGCTTAAGGGGCAACGCGAAAAACATTCAGTACTTC
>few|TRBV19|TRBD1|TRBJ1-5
CASSGTGDQPQHF
TGTGCCAGTAGCGGGACAGGGGATCAGCCCCAGCATTTT
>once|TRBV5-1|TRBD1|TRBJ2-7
CASSRTWDSPYEQYF
TGCGCCAGCAGCCGGACATGGGACAGCCCCTACGAGCAGTACTTC
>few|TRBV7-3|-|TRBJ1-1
CASSLSSWSAAFF
TGTGCCAGCAGCTTAAGTAGTTGGTCAGCGGCTTTCTTT
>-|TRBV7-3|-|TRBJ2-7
CASSLTPLGEQYF
TGTGCCAGCAGCTTAACTCCCCTCGGCGAGCAGTACTTC